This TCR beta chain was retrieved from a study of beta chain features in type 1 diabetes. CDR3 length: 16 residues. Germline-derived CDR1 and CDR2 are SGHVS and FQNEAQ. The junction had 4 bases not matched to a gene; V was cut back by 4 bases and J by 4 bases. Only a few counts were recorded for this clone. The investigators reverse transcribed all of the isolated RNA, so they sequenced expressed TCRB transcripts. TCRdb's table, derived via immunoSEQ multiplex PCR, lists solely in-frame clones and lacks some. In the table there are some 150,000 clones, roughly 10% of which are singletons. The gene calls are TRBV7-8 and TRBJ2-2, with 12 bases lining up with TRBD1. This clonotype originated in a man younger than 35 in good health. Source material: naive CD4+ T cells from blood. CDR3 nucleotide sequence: TGTGCCAGCAGCTCCCGGGACAGGGGGCGCACCGGGGAGCTGTTTTTT. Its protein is CASSSRDRGRTGELFF.